Below, 24 T cell receptor beta chains from the same sample are listed, as sequenced in a study of shared clonotypes between healthy human individuals. Naivety among CD8 cells was defined by CD45RO negativity and positive CCR7 selection, thereby excluding terminally differentiated effector memory CD45RA+ cells. The data were produced by immunoSEQ multiplex PCR, yet TCRdb's version contains in-frame clones alone and is incomplete. The sample carries 630,000 or so clones, roughly 98% recorded once. Sequencing was done on a sample of naive CD8+ T cells sorted from blood. The receptors here all came from a man aged 25 to 45 in good health.

This sequence joins TRBV6-6 and TRBJ2-7, with TRBD2 identical over 7 bases. J lost 7 bases, V lost 0 bases, and 9 bases had no gene match. The CDR3 is 15 amino acids. Germline CDR1 MNHNY, CDR2 SVGAGI (reference sequence). CDR3 bases: TGTGCCAGCAGTTACTCCCGGGAGGCCCTAGTAGAGCAGTACTTC. Translated: CASSYSREALVEQYF.

As DNA, the CDR3 is TGTGCCTGGACTCGGCCTAGCGGGAGGGCCGTTAACCACGAGCAGTACTTC. As protein: CAWTRPSGRAVNHEQYF. V gene TRBV30 combines with J gene TRBJ2-7, with 12 bases that match TRBD2. The CDR3 is 17 residues long. Trimming removed 4 bases from V and 5 bases from J; junction bases left unmatched: 15. CDR1 is GTSNPN and CDR2 is SVGIG in the germline V gene (reference sequence).

The chain joins TRBV12-5 to TRBJ2-1, with a weak D call TRBD1 (5 bases). The CDR3 spans 14 residues. The V gene's germline CDR1 is LGHNT and CDR2 FRNRAP. With 1 base removed from V and 2 bases from J, the gap between germline ends came to 6 bases. CDR3 amino acids: CASGLGTPYNEQFF. CDR3 bases: TGTGCTAGTGGTTTGGGGACACCCTACAATGAGCAGTTCTTC.

This chain joins TRBV7-2 and TRBJ1-3, with a weak D call TRBD1 (5 bases). The CDR3 sequence is 15 residues long. With 5 bases removed from V and 0 bases from J, the gap between germline ends came to 11 bases. Germline V gene lookup returns CDR1 SGHTA and CDR2 FQGNSA. The DNA of the CDR3 is TGTGCCAGCAGCACAGACAGTAGCTCTGGAAACACCATATATTTT. Translated: CASSTDSSSGNTIYF.

CDR3 nucleotide sequence: TGCAGCGTTGAGTTCAACCCAGGGGGGACCGGGGAGCTGTTTTTT. Its translation: CSVEFNPGGTGELFF. The rearrangement uses TRBV29-1 and TRBJ2-2; D is possibly TRBD1 (7 bases). The CDR3 contains 15 residues. V gave up 3 bases and J gave up 5 bases, with 16 bases separating them. CDR1 is SQVTM and CDR2 is ANQGSEA in the germline V gene.

V gene TRBV4-1 combines with J gene TRBJ2-7, with 7 bases that match TRBD1. CDR3 size: 13 residues. Germline V gene sequence: CDR1 MGHRA, CDR2 YSYEKL. Trimming removed 5 bases from V and 5 bases from J; junction bases left unmatched: 6. The chain's CDR3 is CASSVDRVNEQYF. DNA for the CDR3: TGCGCCAGCAGCGTCGACAGGGTCAACGAGCAGTACTTC.

The chain couples TRBV6-5 to TRBJ1-2; no definite D call. CDR1 is MNHEY, CDR2 SVGAGI, per germline. The V end lost 5 bases, the J end lost 6 bases, and 10 bases lay between the germline ends. The CDR3 loop spans 12 amino acids. CDR3: CASSPGVHGYTF. The CDR3 coding sequence is TGTGCCAGCAGTCCCGGGGTACATGGCTACACCTTC.

The chain has TRBV28 and TRBJ2-7; 12 bases are a match to TRBD2. The V segment lost 5 bases and the J segment 2 bases; nucleotides outside the gene matches: 7. CDR3 size: 16 residues. Germline loops: CDR1 MDHEN, CDR2 SYDVKM. CDR3 sequence (DNA): TGTGCCAGCAGTCCAGTAGGGACTAGCGGGCCCTACGAGCAGTACTTC. It yields the protein CASSPVGTSGPYEQYF.

The J gene is TRBJ2-1, the V gene TRBV7-3; 10 bases agree with TRBD2. The CDR3 contains 16 residues. With 3 bases clipped from V and 3 bases from J, the junction kept 5 bases outside the gene matches. The germline V gene encodes CDR1 SGHTA and CDR2 FQGTGA. The CDR3, as DNA: TGTGCCAGCAGCTTCCGGACTAGCGGAAACTACAATGAGCAGTTCTTC. Its translation: CASSFRTSGNYNEQFF.

V and J are TRBV27 and TRBJ1-2; D is unclear. V was shortened by 6 bases and J by 4 bases, with 18 bases between the two germline ends. In germline, CDR1 is MNHEY, CDR2 SMNVEV (reference sequence). The CDR3 extends over 15 amino acids. The CDR3 loop reads CASSTSPPGLYGYTF. The CDR3 bases are TGTGCCAGCAGCACATCTCCGCCAGGTCTCTATGGCTACACCTTC.

V usage is TRBV27 and J usage is TRBJ2-7, with D possibly matching TRBD1 (6 bases). Germline V gene data show CDR1 as MNHEY and CDR2 as SMNVEV (reference sequence). The CDR3 contains 16 residues. Between the trimmed V and J ends, which lost 5 bases and 3 bases, there was a span of 20 bases. The CDR3 DNA sequence: TGTGCCAGCAGTGACAACCCGACGGGACAAATCTACGAGCAGTACTTC. As protein: CASSDNPTGQIYEQYF.

The chain carries TRBV5-1 and TRBJ2-7; D possibly corresponds to TRBD1 (5 bases). CDR3 length equals 13 residues. Germline values: CDR1 SGHRS, CDR2 YFSETQ. V was trimmed by 1 base and J by 6 bases, leaving 11 bases between them. The CDR3 loop reads CASSLSRVSEQYF. The CDR3, as DNA: TGCGCCAGCAGCTTGTCCAGGGTCTCCGAGCAGTACTTC.

The chain has TRBV6-1 and TRBJ2-1; D remains unclear. Germline assignment: CDR1 MNHNS and CDR2 SASEGT. The V end lost 2 bases, the J end lost 1 base, and 6 bases lay between the germline ends. This CDR3 contains 14 residues. For the CDR3, the DNA is TGTGCCAGCAGTGAAATTGGTTCCTACAATGAGCAGTTCTTC. It yields the protein CASSEIGSYNEQFF.

The V and J genes are TRBV9 and TRBJ2-7, with 10 positions matching TRBD1. CDR3 length: 15 residues. Germline V gene lookup returns CDR1 SGDLS and CDR2 YYNGEE. With 3 bases clipped from V and 3 bases from J, the junction kept 6 bases outside the gene matches. CDR3 sequence reads: CASSAGQGRFYEQYF. The CDR3 DNA sequence: TGTGCCAGCAGCGCGGGACAGGGGAGGTTCTACGAGCAGTACTTC.

The V call is TRBV5-5, the J call TRBJ2-2, with 8 positions matching TRBD1. Per the germline V gene, CDR1 is SGHKS and CDR2 is YYEKEE (reference sequence). With V trimmed by 1 base and J by 5 bases, 10 bases remained unmatched. The CDR3 runs 17 residues. CDR3 sequence reads: CASSLQKTRGRTGELFF. CDR3 nucleotides: TGTGCCAGCAGCTTGCAGAAGACCAGGGGGCGTACCGGGGAGCTGTTTTTT.

V usage is TRBV5-1 and J usage is TRBJ2-1; no reliable D call. V lost 3 bases and J 1 base, leaving 17 bases between the germline ends. This CDR3 comprises 17 residues. The V gene's germline CDR1 is SGHRS and CDR2 YFSETQ. The CDR3 sequence: CASSSPTSPPSYNEQFF. CDR3 coding DNA: TGCGCCAGCAGCTCACCGACATCCCCGCCTTCCTACAATGAGCAGTTCTTC.

The chain is built from TRBV19 and TRBJ2-7, with 10 nucleotides matching TRBD2. V was pared by 3 bases and J by 4 bases, with 6 bases of the junction left unmatched. Germline assignment: CDR1 LNHDA and CDR2 SQIVND (reference sequence). The CDR3 consists of 15 residues. The CDR3 DNA follows: TGTGCCAGTAGTATGGCACTAGCGGGAACATACGAGCAGTACTTC. Amino acid sequence: CASSMALAGTYEQYF.

The chain joins TRBV7-8 to TRBJ2-5, with D perhaps assigned TRBD1 or TRBD2 (5 bases each). V lost 4 bases, J lost 5 bases, and 20 bases lay in between. The CDR3 covers 16 residues. Germline V gene lookup returns CDR1 SGHVS and CDR2 FQNEAQ. CDR3: CASSSEGYAPRETQYF. CDR3 DNA: TGTGCCAGCAGCTCCGAGGGGTACGCCCCAAGGGAGACCCAGTACTTC.

The gene calls are TRBV11-2 and TRBJ2-2, with 7 nucleotides matching TRBD1. Trimming removed 4 bases from V and 8 bases from J; junction bases left unmatched: 13. CDR3 length: 16 amino acids. From germline, CDR1 is SGHAT and CDR2 FQNNGV. The CDR3 loop is CASSSLTGTMTGELFF. In DNA form, the CDR3 reads TGTGCCAGCAGCTCCCTGACAGGGACGATGACAGGGGAGCTGTTTTTT.

This chain uses TRBV27 with TRBJ2-2, with 8 bases lining up with TRBD1. V lost 3 bases and J lost 6; bases outside the gene matches: 9. In germline, CDR1 is MNHEY, CDR2 SMNVEV (reference sequence). There are 16 residues in the CDR3. CDR3 DNA sequence: TGTGCCAGCAGTTTGCGGACAGGGCTCTCTTCCGGGGAGCTGTTTTTT. Protein product: CASSLRTGLSSGELFF.

This sequence joins TRBV9 and TRBJ2-1; 7 nucleotides agree with TRBD2. This CDR3 is 19 amino acids long. Unmatched junction bases numbered 15, after V lost 0 bases and J lost 3 bases. CDR1 is SGDLS and CDR2 is YYNGEE in the germline V gene. The CDR3 DNA is TGTGCCAGCAGCGTAGAAGGGCTAGCGGCAGATTGGGGCTACAATGAGCAGTTCTTC. It codes for CASSVEGLAADWGYNEQFF.

This clone has only one observation. V is TRBV7-9 and J is TRBJ2-5; maybe TRBD1 (5 bases). The CDR3 is 16 amino acids. CDR1 is SEHNR and CDR2 is FQNEAQ in the germline V gene (reference sequence). V was trimmed by 4 bases and J by 2 bases, leaving 17 bases between them. Here the CDR3 reads CASSSPDSHLQETQYF. The CDR3 DNA reads TGTGCCAGCAGCTCCCCCGACAGCCATCTACAAGAGACCCAGTACTTC.

The chain employs TRBV12-5 and TRBJ1-1; D possibly corresponds to TRBD1 (6 bases). Trimming cost V 1 base and J 4 bases, with 7 bases left between them. Germline V CDR1 and CDR2: LGHNT, FRNRAP. The CDR3 consists of 13 residues. The CDR3: CASGLGQATEAFF. CDR3 coding DNA: TGTGCTAGTGGTTTGGGACAGGCCACTGAAGCTTTCTTT. Variable domain in full (rest from reference TRBV12-5 and TRBJ1-1): DARVTQTPRHKVTEMGQEVTMRCQPILGHNTVFWYRQTMMQGLELLAYFRNRAPLDDSGMPKDRFSAEMPDATLATLKIQPSEPRDSAVYFCASGLGQATEAFFGQGTRLTVV.

In regard to this clone: Other nucleotide sequences in the sample specify the same CDR3. The rearrangement links TRBV7-9 to TRBJ2-3; D uncertain. V was pared by 5 bases and J by 0 bases, with 6 bases between. The CDR3 totals 13 residues. Germline lookup yields CDR1 SEHNR and CDR2 FQNEAQ (reference sequence). CDR3 region: CASSPTSTDTQYF. DNA for the CDR3: TGTGCCAGCAGCCCTACTAGCACAGATACGCAGTATTTT. The full variable domain, completed using reference TRBV7-9 and TRBJ2-3, is DTGVSQNPRHKITKRGQNVTFRCDPISEHNRLYWYRQTLGQGPEFLTYFQNEAQLEKSRLLSDRFSAERPKGSFSTLEIQRTEQGDSAMYLCASSPTSTDTQYFGPGTRLTVL.